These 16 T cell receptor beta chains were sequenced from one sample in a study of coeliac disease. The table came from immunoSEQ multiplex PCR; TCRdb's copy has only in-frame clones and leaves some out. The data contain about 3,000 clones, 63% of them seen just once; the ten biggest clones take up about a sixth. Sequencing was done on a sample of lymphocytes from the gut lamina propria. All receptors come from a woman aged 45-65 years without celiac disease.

The CDR3 DNA sequence: TGTGCCAGCAGTAGGGGGCACAATTCACCCCTCCACTTT. It is translated as CASSRGHNSPLHF. This chain links TRBV21-1 with TRBJ1-6; TRBD1 reflects the table's D call only, with no check against the DNA. TRBV21-1 is tagged as a pseudogene. The CDR3 has 13 amino acids.

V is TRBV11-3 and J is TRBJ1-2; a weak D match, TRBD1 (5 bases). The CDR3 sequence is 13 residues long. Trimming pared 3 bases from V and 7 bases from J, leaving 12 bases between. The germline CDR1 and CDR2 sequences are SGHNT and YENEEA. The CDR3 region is CASSFADSSGYTF. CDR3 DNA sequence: TGTGCCAGCAGCTTCGCTGACAGTAGTGGCTACACCTTC. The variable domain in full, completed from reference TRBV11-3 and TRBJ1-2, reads EAGVVQSPRYKIIEKKQPVAFWCNPISGHNTLYWYLQNLGQGPELLIRYENEEAVDDSQLPKDRFSAERLKGVDSTLKIQPAELGDSAVYLCASSFADSSGYTFGSGTRLTVV.

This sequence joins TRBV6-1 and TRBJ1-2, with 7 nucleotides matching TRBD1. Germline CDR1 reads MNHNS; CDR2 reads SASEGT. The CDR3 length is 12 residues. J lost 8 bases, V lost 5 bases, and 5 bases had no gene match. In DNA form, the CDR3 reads TGTGCCAGCAGTTGGGACAGAGGGGGCTACACCTTC. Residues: CASSWDRGGYTF.

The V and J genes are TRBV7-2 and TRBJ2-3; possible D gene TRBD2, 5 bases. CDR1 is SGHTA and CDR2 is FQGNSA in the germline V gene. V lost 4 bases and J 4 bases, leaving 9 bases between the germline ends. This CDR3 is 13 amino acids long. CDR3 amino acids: CASSSTRADTQYF. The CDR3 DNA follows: TGTGCCAGCAGCTCTACTAGGGCAGATACGCAGTATTTT.

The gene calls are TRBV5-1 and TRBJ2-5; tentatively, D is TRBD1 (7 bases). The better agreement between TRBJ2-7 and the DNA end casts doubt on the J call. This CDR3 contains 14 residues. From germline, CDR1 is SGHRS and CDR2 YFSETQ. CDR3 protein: CASSLDRGGDEQYF. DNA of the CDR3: TGCGCCAGCAGCTTGGACAGGGGAGGCGACGAGCAGTACTTC.

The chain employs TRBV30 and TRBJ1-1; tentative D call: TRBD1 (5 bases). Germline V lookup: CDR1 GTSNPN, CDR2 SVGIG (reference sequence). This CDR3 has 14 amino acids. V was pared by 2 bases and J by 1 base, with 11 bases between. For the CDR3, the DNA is TGTGCCTGGAGTAGGGGAACAGCGAACACTGAAGCTTTCTTT. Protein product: CAWSRGTANTEAFF.

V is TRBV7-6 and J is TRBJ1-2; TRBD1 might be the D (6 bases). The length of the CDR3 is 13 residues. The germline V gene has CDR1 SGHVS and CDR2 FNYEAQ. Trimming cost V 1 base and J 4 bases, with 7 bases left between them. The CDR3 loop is CASSLEGGYGYTF. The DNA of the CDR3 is TGTGCCAGCAGCTTAGAAGGGGGCTATGGCTACACCTTC. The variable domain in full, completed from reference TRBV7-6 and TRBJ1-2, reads GAGVSQSPRYKVTKRGQDVALRCDPISGHVSLYWYRQALGQGPEFLTYFNYEAQQDKSGLPNDRFSAERPEGSISTLTIQRTEQRDSAMYRCASSLEGGYGYTFGSGTRLTVV.

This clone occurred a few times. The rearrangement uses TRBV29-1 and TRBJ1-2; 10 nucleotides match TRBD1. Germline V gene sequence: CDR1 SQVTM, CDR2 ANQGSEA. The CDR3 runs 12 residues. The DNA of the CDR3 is TGCAGTACACTCGGGACAGGGGATGGCTACACCTTC. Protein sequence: CSTLGTGDGYTF.

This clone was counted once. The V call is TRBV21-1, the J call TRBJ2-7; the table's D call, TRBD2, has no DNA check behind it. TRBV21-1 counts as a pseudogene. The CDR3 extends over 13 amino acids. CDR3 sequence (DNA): TGTGCCAGCCTCTTAGGAGGGTCCTACGAGCAGTACTTC. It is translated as CASLLGGSYEQYF.

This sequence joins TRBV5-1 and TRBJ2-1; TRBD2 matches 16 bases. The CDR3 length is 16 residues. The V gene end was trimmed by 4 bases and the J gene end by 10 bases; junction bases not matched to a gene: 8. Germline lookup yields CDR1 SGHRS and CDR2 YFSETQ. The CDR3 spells CASSPGTSGGAREQFF. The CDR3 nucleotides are TGCGCCAGCAGCCCCGGGACTAGCGGGGGGGCGCGCGAGCAGTTCTTC.

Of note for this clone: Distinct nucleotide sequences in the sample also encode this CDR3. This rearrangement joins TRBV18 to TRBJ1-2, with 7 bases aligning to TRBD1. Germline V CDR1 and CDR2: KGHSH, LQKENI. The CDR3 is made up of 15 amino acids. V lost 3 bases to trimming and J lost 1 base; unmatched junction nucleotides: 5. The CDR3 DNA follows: TGTGCCAGCTCACCTCAGGGGGACCTTAACTATGGCTACACCTTC. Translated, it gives CASSPQGDLNYGYTF.

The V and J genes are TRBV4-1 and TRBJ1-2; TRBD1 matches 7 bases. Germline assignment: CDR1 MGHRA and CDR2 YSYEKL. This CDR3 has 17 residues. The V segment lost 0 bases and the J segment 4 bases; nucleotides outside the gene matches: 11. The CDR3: CASSQEATGPRSYGYTF. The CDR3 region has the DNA TGCGCCAGCAGCCAAGAAGCGACAGGGCCACGATCCTATGGCTACACCTTC.

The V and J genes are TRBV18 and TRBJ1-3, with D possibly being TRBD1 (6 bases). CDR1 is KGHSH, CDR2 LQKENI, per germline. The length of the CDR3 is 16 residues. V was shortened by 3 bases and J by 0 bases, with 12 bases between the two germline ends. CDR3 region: CASSPQGGASGNTIYF. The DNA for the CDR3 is TGTGCCAGCTCACCTCAAGGGGGGGCCTCTGGAAACACCATATATTTT.

This chain's CDR3 is CASSLGDNYNSPLHF. Here the CDR3 DNA reads TGTGCCAGCAGCTTGGGGGACAACTATAATTCACCCCTCCACTTT. V and J are TRBV5-8 and TRBJ1-6; D perhaps matches TRBD1 (6 bases). This CDR3 is 15 amino acids long. Germline V CDR1 and CDR2: SGHTS, YDEGEE. Trimming cost V 0 bases and J 3 bases, with 7 bases left between them.

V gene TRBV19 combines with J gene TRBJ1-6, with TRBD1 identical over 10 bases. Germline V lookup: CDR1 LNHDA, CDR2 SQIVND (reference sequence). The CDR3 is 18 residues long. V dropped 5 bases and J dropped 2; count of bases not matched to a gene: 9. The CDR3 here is CASSPRDRGSPYNSPLHF. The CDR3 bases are TGTGCCAGTAGTCCGAGGGACAGGGGATCCCCCTATAATTCACCCCTCCACTTT.

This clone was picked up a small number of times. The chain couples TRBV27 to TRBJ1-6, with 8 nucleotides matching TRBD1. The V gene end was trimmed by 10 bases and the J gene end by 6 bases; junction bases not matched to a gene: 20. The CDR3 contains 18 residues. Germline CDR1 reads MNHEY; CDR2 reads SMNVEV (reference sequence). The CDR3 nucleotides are TGTGCCACCATAAAGACAGGGGAAATCAAGTTGGCTAATTCACCCCTCCACTTT. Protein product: CATIKTGEIKLANSPLHF.